This section outlines one T cell receptor (beta chain) sequence together with its context. This sample was included in a study of shared clonotypes between healthy human individuals. This CDR3 is 14 amino acids long. Trimming removed 0 bases at V and 4 bases at J, with 10 bases between. Germline CDR1 and CDR2: SGHRS and YFSETQ. Some clones are missing from TCRdb's copy, which holds only in-frame ones; the method was immunoSEQ multiplex PCR. The sample consists of around 2.3 million clones, around 95% of them appearing once. The chain employs TRBV5-1 and TRBJ1-1; D unresolved. This TCR came from a young man in good health. The specimen sequenced was naive CD4+ T cells sorted from blood. Subset specified: CD45RA+ positively selected. The CDR3 sequence: CASSLASVGTEAFF. CDR3 coding DNA: TGCGCCAGCAGCTTGGCATCAGTGGGCACTGAAGCTTTCTTT.